The entry below gives a single T cell receptor beta chain sequence along with its context. Authors' analysis steps: Using reference gene primer amplification, nucleated cell counts were estimated. Measured with immunoSEQ multiplex PCR; TCRdb has only the in-frame clones, and not every one. V and J calls and clone size come straight from that table; D and trimming were deduced from the DNA. The sample includes 200,000 to 250,000 clones, around 84% of them seen just once. Grouping used clinical history reported by participants in a survey and questionnaire. The data were taken from a study of blood T cell repertoires in COVID-19. Study information: The origin of the acute and convalescent COVID-19 samples was the United States, Italy and Spain. Sources were T cells, B-cell-depleted T cells, or PBMCs; the material itself was cDNA or gDNA.

V dropped 6 bases and J dropped 5 bases, with 13 bases sitting between them. Germline values: CDR1 MNHEY, CDR2 SVGAGI. The CDR3 sequence is 13 residues long. The TCR sequence derives from a man aged 35-49 years who had recovered from COVID-19. The chain carries TRBV6-5 and TRBJ1-1; tentative D call: TRBD1 (5 bases). The sequencing sample was made of PBMCs or T cells enriched from blood (not recorded which). As DNA, the CDR3 is TGTGCCAGCAGCCCAGGGTACTCGACTGAAGCTTTCTTT. Amino acids: CASSPGYSTEAFF.